In this sample, the clone carrying this T cell receptor beta chain turned up a few times. The data were obtained in a study of T cells in Graves' hyperthyroidism and ophthalmopathy. Amplified TCR beta CDR3 regions came from RNA transcripts. Carried out on the TCR CDR3, a first-round RT-PCR used the HTBI primer set. MiXCR, run by TCRdb on the multiplex PCR reads, gives a single entry per CDR3 protein. This sample has around 600,000 distinct CDR3 sequences, with 11% to 15% found just once. CDR1 is LNHDA, CDR2 SQIVND, per germline (reference sequence). V was pared by 1 base and J by 0 bases, with 13 bases between. The CDR3 spans 17 residues.

The sample taken for sequencing was blood. The V gene is TRBV19, the J gene TRBJ1-5; maybe TRBD1 (5 bases). This clonotype was obtained from a woman under 30 with Graves' ophthalmopathy. CDR3 DNA: TGTGCCAGTAGTATAGGGTTACAGGCTTATAGCAATCAGCCCCAGCATTTT. Translated: CASSIGLQAYSNQPQHF.